The TCR beta chain described here comes from a study of blood T cell repertoires in COVID-19. This CDR3 spans 12 amino acids. Germline loops: CDR1 MDHEN, CDR2 SYDVKM. Between the trimmed V and J ends, which lost 7 bases and 0 bases, there was a span of 5 bases. Libraries were prepared by immunoSEQ multiplex PCR; TCRdb keeps only in-frame clonotypes and omits some of them. The sample has approximately 300,000 clones; around nine tenths are singletons. The sample was peripheral blood. The rearrangement joins TRBV28 to TRBJ2-3; D is undetermined. The TCR was taken from a man between 45 and 60 years old with active or convalescent COVID-19. The CDR3 DNA sequence: TGTGCCAGCACGACTAGCACAGATACGCAGTATTTT. Translating gives CASTTSTDTQYF.